A selection of T cell receptor beta chains follows, all from one sample in a study of PD-1 blockade in classical Hodgkin lymphoma. Profiling relied on immunoSEQ multiplex PCR, and the TCRdb table lists in-frame clones only, not all of them. Of about 7,600 clones in the sample, about 84% were seen once. The sequenced sample was peripheral blood mononuclear cells (PBMCs), obtained before the fourth cycle of nivolumab. The receptors originated from a human donor with classical Hodgkin lymphoma. Each CDR3 is given with its conserved first and last residue. D genes are given only for firm matches. Size is stated for part of the rows, as once, few or many counts, or as a class when the clone is expanded.

d_call	j_call	v_call	clone_size	cdr3_nt	cdr3_aa
NA	TRBJ2-1	TRBV11-2	NA	TGTGCCAGCAGCTTGAAAGTCACCCTTTTTAATGAGCAGTTCTTC	CASSLKVTLFNEQFF
NA	TRBJ2-3	TRBV19	NA	TGTGCCAGTAGTGGGGGCTTAGAAGGGGCAGATACGCAGTATTTT	CASSGGLEGADTQYF
NA	TRBJ2-7	TRBV5-4	once	TGTGCCAGCAGCTTGGGACAGATCTACGAGCAGTACTTC	CASSLGQIYEQYF
NA	TRBJ1-2	TRBV5-6	NA	TGTGCCAGCAGCTTGGGACAGCCAGGGGGCTACACCTTC	CASSLGQPGGYTF
NA	TRBJ2-1	TRBV15	NA	TGTGCCACCAGCAGCGGGAGCGGCTCCTACAATGAGCAGTTCTTC	CATSSGSGSYNEQFF
TRBD1	TRBJ1-2	TRBV28	NA	TGTGCCAGCAGTTTGGGAACCGGGACAGGGGGATTTCTTGGTGGCTACACCTTC	CASSLGTGTGGFLGGYTF
NA	TRBJ2-3	TRBV10-2	NA	TGCGCCAGCAGTGAGTTACTACCCGGACTGAAATCTAGCACAGATACGCAGTATTTT	CASSELLPGLKSSTDTQYF
NA	TRBJ1-1	TRBV6-1	NA	TGTGCCAGCCTTCAAGGACTGCAGTCTAAAGCTTTCTTT	CASLQGLQSKAFF
NA	TRBJ1-5	TRBV6-6	NA	TGTGCCAGCCAGCGGGGGCAGGAGCAGCCCCAGCATTTT	CASQRGQEQPQHF
NA	TRBJ2-7	TRBV7-2	NA	TGTGCCAGCAGCTTATGGGACGAGCAGTACTTC	CASSLWDEQYF
NA	TRBJ1-3	TRBV12-5	few	TGTGCTAGTGGTTTGCCTCCCCCAGGGCACGCTGGAAACACCATATATTTT	CASGLPPPGHAGNTIYF
NA	TRBJ2-3	TRBV4-3	NA	TGCGCCAGCAGCCAAGAGCCCGGGGATAGCGCGCAGTATTTT	CASSQEPGDSAQYF
NA	TRBJ2-7	TRBV28	NA	TGTGCCAGCAGTTTCTCTTGGGCAGCCCATCCCTCCTACGAGCAGTACTTC	CASSFSWAAHPSYEQYF
NA	TRBJ1-3	TRBV15	NA	TGTGCCACCAGCAGGAGTGGGGCCCCGAACACCATATATTTT	CATSRSGAPNTIYF
NA	TRBJ1-3	TRBV9	NA	TGTGCCAGCAGCGCAGGACCGAGCTCTGGAAACACCATATATTTT	CASSAGPSSGNTIYF
TRBD1	TRBJ2-1	TRBV11-2	medium-sized	TGTGCCAGCAGCCGACAGGGGTGGGATGAGCAGTTCTTC	CASSRQGWDEQFF
NA	TRBJ1-1	TRBV6-5	NA	TGTGCCAGCAGTGCGTCTCAAAGAAACACTGAAGCTTTCTTT	CASSASQRNTEAFF
NA	TRBJ2-5	TRBV6-6	NA	TGTGCCAGCAGTGGGGGGCGTACCGGGTCGGAGACCCAGTACTTC	CASSGGRTGSETQYF
NA	TRBJ2-7	TRBV7-9	few	TGTGCCAGCAGCTTGGACCAAGCGAGGTACGAGCAGTACTTC	CASSLDQARYEQYF
TRBD2	TRBJ2-6	TRBV7-8	NA	TGTGCCAGCAGCTTATTACTCGGGGGGGCTGGCTCTGGGGCCAACGTCCTGACTTTC	CASSLLLGGAGSGANVLTF
NA	TRBJ2-7	TRBV23-1	few	TGCGCCAGCAGTCAATCCCGCAGGGTAGGGGAGCAGTACTTC	CASSQSRRVGEQYF
NA	TRBJ1-3	TRBV2	few	TGTGCCAGCAGTGAATTAGGGGGAAACACCATATATTTT	CASSELGGNTIYF
NA	TRBJ1-1	TRBV29-1	NA	TGCAGCGTTGACACTGGACGGGCGAACACTGAAGCTTTCTTT	CSVDTGRANTEAFF